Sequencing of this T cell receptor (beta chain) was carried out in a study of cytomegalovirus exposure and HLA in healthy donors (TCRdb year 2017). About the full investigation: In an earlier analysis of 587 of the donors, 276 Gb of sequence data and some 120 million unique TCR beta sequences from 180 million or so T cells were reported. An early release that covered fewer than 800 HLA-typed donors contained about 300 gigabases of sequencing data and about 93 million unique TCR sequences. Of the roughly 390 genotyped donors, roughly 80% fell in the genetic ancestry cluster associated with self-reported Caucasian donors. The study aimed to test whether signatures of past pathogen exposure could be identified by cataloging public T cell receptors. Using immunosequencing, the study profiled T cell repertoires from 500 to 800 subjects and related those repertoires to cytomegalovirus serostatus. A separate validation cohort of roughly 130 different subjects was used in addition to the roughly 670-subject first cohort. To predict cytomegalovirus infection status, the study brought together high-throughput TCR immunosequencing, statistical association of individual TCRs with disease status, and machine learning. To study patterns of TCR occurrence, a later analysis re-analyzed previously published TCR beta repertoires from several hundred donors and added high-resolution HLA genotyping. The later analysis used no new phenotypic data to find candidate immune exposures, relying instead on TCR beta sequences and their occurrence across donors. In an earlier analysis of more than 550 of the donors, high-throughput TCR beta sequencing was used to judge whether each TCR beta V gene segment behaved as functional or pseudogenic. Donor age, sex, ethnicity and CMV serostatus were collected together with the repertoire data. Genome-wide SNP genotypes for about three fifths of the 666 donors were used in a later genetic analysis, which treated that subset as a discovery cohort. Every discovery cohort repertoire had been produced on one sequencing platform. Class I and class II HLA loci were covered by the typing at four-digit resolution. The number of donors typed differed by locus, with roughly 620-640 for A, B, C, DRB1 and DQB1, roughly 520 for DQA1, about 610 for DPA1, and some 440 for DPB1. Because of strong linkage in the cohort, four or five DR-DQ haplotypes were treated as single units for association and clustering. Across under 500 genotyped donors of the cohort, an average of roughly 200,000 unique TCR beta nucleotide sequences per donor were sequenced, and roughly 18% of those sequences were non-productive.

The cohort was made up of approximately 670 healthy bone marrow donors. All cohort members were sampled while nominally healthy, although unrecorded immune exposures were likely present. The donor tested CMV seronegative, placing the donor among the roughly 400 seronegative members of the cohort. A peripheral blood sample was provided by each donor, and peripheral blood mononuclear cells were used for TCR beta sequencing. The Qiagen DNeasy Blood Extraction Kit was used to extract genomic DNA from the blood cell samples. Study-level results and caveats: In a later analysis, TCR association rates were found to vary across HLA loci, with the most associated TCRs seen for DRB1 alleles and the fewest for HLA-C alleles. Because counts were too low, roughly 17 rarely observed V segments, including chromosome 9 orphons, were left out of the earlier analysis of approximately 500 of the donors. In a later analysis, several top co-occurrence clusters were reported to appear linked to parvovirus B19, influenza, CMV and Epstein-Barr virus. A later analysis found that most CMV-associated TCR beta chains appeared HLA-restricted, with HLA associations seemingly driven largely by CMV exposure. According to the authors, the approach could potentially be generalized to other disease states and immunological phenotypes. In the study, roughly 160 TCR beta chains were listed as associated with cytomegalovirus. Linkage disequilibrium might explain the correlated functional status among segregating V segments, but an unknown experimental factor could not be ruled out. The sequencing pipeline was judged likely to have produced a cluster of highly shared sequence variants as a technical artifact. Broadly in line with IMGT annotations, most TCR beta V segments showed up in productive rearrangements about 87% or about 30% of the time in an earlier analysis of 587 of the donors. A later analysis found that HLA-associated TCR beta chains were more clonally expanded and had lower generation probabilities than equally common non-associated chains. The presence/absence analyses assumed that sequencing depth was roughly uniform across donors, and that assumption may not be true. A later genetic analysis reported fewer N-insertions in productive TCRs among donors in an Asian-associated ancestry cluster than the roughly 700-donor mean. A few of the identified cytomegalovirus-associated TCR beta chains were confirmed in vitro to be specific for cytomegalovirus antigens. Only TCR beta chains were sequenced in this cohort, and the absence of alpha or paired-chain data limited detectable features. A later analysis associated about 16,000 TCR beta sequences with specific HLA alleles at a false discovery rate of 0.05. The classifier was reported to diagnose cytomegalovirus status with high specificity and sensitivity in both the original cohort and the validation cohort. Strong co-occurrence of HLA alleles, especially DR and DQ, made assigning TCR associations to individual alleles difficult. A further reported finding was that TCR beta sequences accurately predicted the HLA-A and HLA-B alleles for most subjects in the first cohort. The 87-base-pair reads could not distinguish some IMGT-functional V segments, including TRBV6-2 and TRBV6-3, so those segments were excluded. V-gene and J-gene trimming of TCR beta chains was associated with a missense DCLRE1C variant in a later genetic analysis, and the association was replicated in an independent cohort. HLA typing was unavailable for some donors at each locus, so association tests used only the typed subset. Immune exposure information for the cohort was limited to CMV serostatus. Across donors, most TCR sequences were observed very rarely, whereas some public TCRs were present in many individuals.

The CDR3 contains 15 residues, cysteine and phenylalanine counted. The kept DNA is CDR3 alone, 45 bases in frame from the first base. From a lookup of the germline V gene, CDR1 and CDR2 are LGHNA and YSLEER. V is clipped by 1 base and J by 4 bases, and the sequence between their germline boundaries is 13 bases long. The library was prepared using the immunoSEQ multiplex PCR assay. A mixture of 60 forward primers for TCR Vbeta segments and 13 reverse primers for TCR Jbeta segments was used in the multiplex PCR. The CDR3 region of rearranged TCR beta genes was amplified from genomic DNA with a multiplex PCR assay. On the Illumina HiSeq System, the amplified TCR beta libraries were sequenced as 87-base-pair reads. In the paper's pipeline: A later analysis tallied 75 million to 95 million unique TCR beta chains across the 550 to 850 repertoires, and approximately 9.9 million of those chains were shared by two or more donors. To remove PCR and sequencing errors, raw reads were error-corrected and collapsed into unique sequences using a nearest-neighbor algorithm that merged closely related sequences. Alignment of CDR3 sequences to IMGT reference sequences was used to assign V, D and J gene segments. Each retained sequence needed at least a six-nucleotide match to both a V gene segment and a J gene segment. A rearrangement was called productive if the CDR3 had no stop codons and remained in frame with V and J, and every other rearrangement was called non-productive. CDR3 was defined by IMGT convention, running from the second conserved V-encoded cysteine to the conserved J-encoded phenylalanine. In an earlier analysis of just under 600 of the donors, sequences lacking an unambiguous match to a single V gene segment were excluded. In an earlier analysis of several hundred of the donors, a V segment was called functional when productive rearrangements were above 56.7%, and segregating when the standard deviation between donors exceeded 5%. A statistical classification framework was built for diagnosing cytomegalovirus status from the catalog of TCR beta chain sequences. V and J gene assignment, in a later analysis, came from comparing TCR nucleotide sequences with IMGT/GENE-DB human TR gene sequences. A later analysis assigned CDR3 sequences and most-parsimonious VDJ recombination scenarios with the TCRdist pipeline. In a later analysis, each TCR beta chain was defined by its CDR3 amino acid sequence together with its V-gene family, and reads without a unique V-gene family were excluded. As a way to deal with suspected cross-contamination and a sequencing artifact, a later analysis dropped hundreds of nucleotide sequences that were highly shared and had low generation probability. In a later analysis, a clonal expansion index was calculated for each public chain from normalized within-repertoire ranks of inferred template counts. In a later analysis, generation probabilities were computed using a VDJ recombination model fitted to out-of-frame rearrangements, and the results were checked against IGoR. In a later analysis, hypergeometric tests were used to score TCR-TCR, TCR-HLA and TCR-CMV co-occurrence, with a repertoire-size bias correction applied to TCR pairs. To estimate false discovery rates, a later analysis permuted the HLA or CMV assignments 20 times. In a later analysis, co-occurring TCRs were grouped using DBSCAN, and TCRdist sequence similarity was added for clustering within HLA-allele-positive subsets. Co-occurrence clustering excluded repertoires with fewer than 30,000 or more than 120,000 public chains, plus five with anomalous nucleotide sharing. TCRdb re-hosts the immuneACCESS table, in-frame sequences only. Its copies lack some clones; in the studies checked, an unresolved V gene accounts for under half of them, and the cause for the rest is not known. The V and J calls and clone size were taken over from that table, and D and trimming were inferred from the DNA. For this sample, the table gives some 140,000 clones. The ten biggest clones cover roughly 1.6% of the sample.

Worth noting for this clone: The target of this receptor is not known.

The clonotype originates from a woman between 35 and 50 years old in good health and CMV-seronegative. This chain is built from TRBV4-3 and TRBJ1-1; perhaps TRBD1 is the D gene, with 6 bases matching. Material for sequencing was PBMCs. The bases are TGCGCCAGCAGCCAAGGGGGGCCTGGGGGCACTGAAGCTTTCTTT. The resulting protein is CASSQGGPGGTEAFF.